The present entry profiles one T cell receptor (delta chain) with its context. Many counts were recorded for this clone. The antigen this receptor binds is unknown. No base-level quality is on record; no much larger clone is a single base apart. These data originate in a study of γδ T cells in repeated Plasmodium falciparum infection (dated by TCRdb to 2020 to 2023). With respect to the entire study: Malian children exposed to intense seasonal malaria transmission were enrolled in the natural-infection arm and compared with Australian children matched for age and gender. Five malaria-naive U.S. adults underwent four controlled human malaria infections by bites from P. falciparum NF54-infected Anopheles stephensi mosquitoes over around 590 days. Samples from controlled-infection subjects were taken at baseline, just before selected infections, and 21 days after each infection. Malian gammadelta TCR repertoires were analysed cross-sectionally during no-transmission periods and were analysed longitudinally across acute febrile malaria episodes. Using both natural infection in Mali and controlled human malaria infection, the study looked at the way repeated Plasmodium falciparum infection shapes the human gammadelta T cell repertoire.

What the research found in general, with its limitations: A highly stable polyclonal repertoire over time and infection, with many inter-individual overlapping TCRgamma sequences, was shown by Vgamma9/Vdelta2+ TCR repertoires. Compared with the repertoires of Australian children, the Vdelta2-negative gammadelta TCR repertoires of Malian children appeared more clonally expanded, less diverse and less shared. The Malian cohort came from a small rural village of predominantly one ethnic group, limiting generalizability. Repeated controlled infections appeared to drive waves of new clonotype selection in Vdelta2-negative, largely Vdelta1+, gammadelta TCR repertoires. Because the controlled-infection cohort was small, analysis of inter-individual variability in gammadelta T cell responses was limited.

As encoded in the germline V gene, CDR1 is TSWWSYY while CDR2 is QGS. The germline V and J ends show losses of 2 bases and 4 bases respectively, and no gene match explains 31 bases of the junction. The CDR3 runs 24 residues from the cysteine to the phenylalanine. Of the read, only the CDR3 DNA is kept; its 72 bases are in frame from base 1. For bulk TCR repertoire analysis, Vgamma9/Vdelta2+ and Vdelta2-negative gammadelta T cell populations were isolated by flow sorting from peripheral blood mononuclear cells. Libraries were built with multiplex PCR. Sequenced using an Illumina MiSeq. Each sorted gammadelta T cell sample was sequenced for both the TCR gamma (TRG) and TCR delta (TRD) chains. In the original analysis: The repertoire analyses drew on clonotype tree plots, the accumulated frequency of the top 20 clonotypes, and diversity index (DI) and D75 metrics. Clone calls in TCRdb were regenerated from the public reads with CATT, after which identical DNA sequences shared one row. These V and J calls are TCRdb output, not the study's own analysis. The sample table holds around 52,000 delta-chain clones, of which over 1.5% were seen once. 15% of the sample belongs to the ten largest clones.

This TCR came from a pool of human donors (malaria-infected and uninfected, not separated). The chain couples TRDV1 to TRDJ1, and TRDD3 aligns with 10 junction nucleotides. Sequencing used gamma-delta T cells from blood. CDR3 reads: CALGENSVSELSPGGYGQRDKLIF. Here is the DNA: TGTGCTCTTGGGGAAAACTCTGTATCCGAGTTGTCACCTGGGGGATATGGCCAGCGCGATAAACTCATCTTT.